These 14 T cell receptor beta chains originate from one sample sequenced in a study of cytomegalovirus exposure and HLA in healthy donors. Measured with immunoSEQ multiplex PCR; TCRdb has only the in-frame clones, and not every one. The sample has 150,000 to 200,000 clones; roughly 84% are singletons. Material: PBMCs. These receptors were taken from a man aged 25 to 40 in good health and CMV-seropositive.

The V call is TRBV5-6, the J call TRBJ2-3, with 7 bases fitting TRBD2. This CDR3 is 14 amino acids long. CDR1 is SGHDT and CDR2 is YYEEEE in the germline V gene. J gave up 2 bases and V 5 bases, and 5 bases lay outside the gene matches. As DNA, the CDR3 is TGTGCCAGCAGATGGGGGGGAGCCACAGATACGCAGTATTTT. It encodes CASRWGGATDTQYF.

The DNA for the CDR3 is TGTGCCAGCTCACCCAACTCCGTGGGGCCGGGGAACACTGAAGCTTTCTTT. Its translation is CASSPNSVGPGNTEAFF. The gene calls are TRBV18 and TRBJ1-1, with D possibly TRBD1 on 5 matching bases. Germline V gives CDR1 KGHSH, CDR2 LQKENI. Trimming left V 3 bases short and J 1 base short, with 18 bases between. The length of the CDR3 is 17 residues.

The chain has TRBV6-1 and TRBJ2-7; the match to TRBD2 covers 11 bases. The CDR3 runs 15 residues. V lost 6 bases to trimming and J lost 2 bases; unmatched junction nucleotides: 6. CDR1 is MNHNS, CDR2 SASEGT, per germline. The CDR3, as DNA: TGTGCCAGCAGGACAGGGACTAGCGGCACCTACGAGCAGTACTTC. Translated: CASRTGTSGTYEQYF.

This clone was seen once. The chain recombines TRBV27 with TRBJ2-3; D gene uncertain. Germline V gives CDR1 MNHEY, CDR2 SMNVEV (reference sequence). Trimming shortened V by 6 bases and J by 4 bases, and 11 bases separated the two germline ends. The CDR3 loop spans 13 amino acids. The CDR3 nucleotides are TGTGCCAGCAGGCAGACTGGCGCAGATACGCAGTATTTT. It yields the protein CASRQTGADTQYF.

This rearrangement joins TRBV28 to TRBJ1-4, with 7 positions matching TRBD1. Trimming cost V 6 bases and J 10 bases; bases outside gene matches: 11. The CDR3 totals 14 residues. Germline V gene data show CDR1 as MDHEN and CDR2 as SYDVKM. The DNA for the CDR3 is TGTGCCAGCAGCCAAGACAGGGTCTTAGGAAAACTGTTTTTT. It yields the protein CASSQDRVLGKLFF. Full variable domain (outside the CDR3, taken from reference TRBV28 and TRBJ1-4): DVKVTQSSRYLVKRTGEKVFLECVQDMDHENMFWYRQDPGLGLRLIYFSYDVKMKEKGDIPEGYSVSREKKERFSLILESASTNQTSMYLCASSQDRVLGKLFFGSGTQLSVL.

This sequence joins TRBV7-6 and TRBJ1-6, with D possibly matching TRBD1 (6 bases). The CDR3 extends over 15 amino acids. Germline CDR1 SGHVS, CDR2 FNYEAQ. V lost 4 bases and J lost 5, with 12 bases in between. The CDR3 DNA sequence: TGTGCCAGCAGCTCCACAGGGACCCATAATTCACCCCTCCACTTT. This translates into CASSSTGTHNSPLHF.

V and J are TRBV6-6 and TRBJ2-7; D not resolved. CDR3 length: 11 amino acids. V lost 5 bases, J lost 3 bases, and 5 bases lay in between. Germline CDR1 MNHNY, CDR2 SVGAGI (reference sequence). CDR3 residues: CASSRYYEQYF. The CDR3 coding sequence is TGTGCCAGCAGTCGTTACTACGAGCAGTACTTC.

This rearrangement joins TRBV14 to TRBJ1-1; D is unclear. CDR1 and CDR2 (germline): SGHDN, FVKESK. The CDR3 contains 12 residues. The V gene lost 6 bases and the J gene lost 7 bases, with 12 bases spanning the gap. In nucleotides, the CDR3 is TGTGCCAGCAGTGGAGGCGAGGGTGAAGCTTTCTTT. This codes for CASSGGEGEAFF.

The chain is built from TRBV18 and TRBJ1-2; the match to TRBD1 covers 8 bases. The CDR3 extends over 13 amino acids. The V and J ends lost 6 bases and 7 bases, in that order; junction bases with no gene match: 7. Germline assignment: CDR1 KGHSH and CDR2 LQKENI. The CDR3, as DNA: TGTGCCAGCTCTCCCCAGGGGGCGAGTGGCTACACCTTC. It encodes CASSPQGASGYTF.

The chain is built from TRBV19 and TRBJ1-6, with TRBD1 matching over 9 bases. Trimming took 7 bases from V and 7 from J; bases not matched to a gene: 2. The CDR3 is 13 residues long. In germline, CDR1 is LNHDA, CDR2 SQIVND (reference sequence). The CDR3 DNA reads as TGTGCCAGTACCGGGACAGGGAATTCACCCCTCCACTTT. It encodes CASTGTGNSPLHF.

The genes are TRBV7-6 and TRBJ2-1, with 10 bases fitting TRBD2. Germline CDR1 is SGHVS and CDR2 is FNYEAQ. The CDR3 has 16 residues. V trimming: 5 bases; J trimming: 4 bases; junction bases outside the gene matches: 8. CDR3 sequence (DNA): TGTGCCAGCAGCCGTTCAGGGACTAGCGTTTACAATGAGCAGTTCTTC. Its protein product is CASSRSGTSVYNEQFF.

This clone was detected only a few times. The chain joins TRBV2 to TRBJ1-5, with D possibly TRBD1 on 5 matching bases. Germline V lookup: CDR1 SNHLY, CDR2 FYNNEI. The CDR3 is 13 amino acids. V was trimmed by 4 bases and J by 3 bases, leaving 7 bases between them. CDR3 in DNA: TGTGCCAGCAGTGTGACAGACAATCAGCCCCAGCATTTT. It yields the protein CASSVTDNQPQHF.

This rearrangement joins TRBV15 to TRBJ1-2; D gene uncertain. CDR1 LNHNV and CDR2 YYDKDF come from the germline V gene (reference sequence). This CDR3 is built from 13 residues. V was shortened by 1 base and J by 7 bases, with 10 bases between the two germline ends. CDR3 bases: TGTGCCACCAGCAGAGGCCCCGGGTTTGGCTACACCTTC. Its translation: CATSRGPGFGYTF.

V usage is TRBV12-5 and J usage is TRBJ1-2, with D perhaps matching TRBD1 (6 bases). The CDR3 loop spans 13 amino acids. Germline V gives CDR1 LGHNT, CDR2 FRNRAP. Between the trimmed V and J ends, which lost 6 bases and 5 bases, there was a span of 13 bases. The CDR3 reads CASGPTGLYGYTF. CDR3 nucleotide sequence: TGTGCTAGTGGCCCGACAGGATTGTATGGCTACACCTTC.